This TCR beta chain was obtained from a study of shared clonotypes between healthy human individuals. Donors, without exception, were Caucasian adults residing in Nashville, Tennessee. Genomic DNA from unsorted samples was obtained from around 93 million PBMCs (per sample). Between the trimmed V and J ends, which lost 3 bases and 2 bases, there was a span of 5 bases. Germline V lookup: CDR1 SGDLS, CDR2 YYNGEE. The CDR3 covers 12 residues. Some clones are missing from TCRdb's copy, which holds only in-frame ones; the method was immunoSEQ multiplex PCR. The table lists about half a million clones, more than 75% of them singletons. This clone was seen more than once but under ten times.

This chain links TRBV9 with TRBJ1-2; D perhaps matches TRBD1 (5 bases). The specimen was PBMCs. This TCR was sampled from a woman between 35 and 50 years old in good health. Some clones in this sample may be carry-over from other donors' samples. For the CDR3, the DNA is TGTGCCAGCAGCGCAGGGAACTATGGCTACACCTTC. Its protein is CASSAGNYGYTF.